The clone carrying this TCR beta chain was seen many times. TCRdb reanalysed the PCR reads using MiXCR and keeps one entry per CDR3 protein. The profile shows some 320,000 distinct CDR3 sequences, around 21% of them singletons. The germline gives CDR1 MNHNS, CDR2 SASEGT. J was trimmed by 7 bases and V by 5 bases; bases with no gene match: 4. The length of the CDR3 is 14 residues. This sample stems from a study of molecular identifiers for immune sequencing clone quantification. The V and J genes are TRBV6-1 and TRBJ2-2, with 10 positions matching TRBD2. The source material was naive CD8+ T cells from blood, with Jurkat cell RNA spiked in. As for subset: FACS-sorted CD8+CD4-CCR7+CD45RA+ naive T cells. The sequence was collected from a human donor in good health. Some libraries in this study had Jurkat cell RNA spiked in. CDR3 DNA: TGTGCCAGCAGTCCCGGACTAGCGGACGGGGAGCTGTTTTTT. Its protein product is CASSPGLADGELFF.